The 18 T cell receptor beta chains below all came from one sample that was sequenced in a study of T-cell memory formation after mild COVID-19. Each CDR3 protein is one row after TCRdb ran MiXCR on the 5' RACE reads. Of a few hundred thousand distinct CDR3 sequences in the sample, around a quarter were seen once. The source material was PBMCs or a T cell subset sorted from them (not recorded which). The receptors stem from an adult woman who had mild COVID-19 (a few samples of this study predate the infection). Cell type and time point are not known.

This clonotype has more than one count but fewer than ten. The genes are TRBV7-9 and TRBJ2-2; 7 bases fit TRBD2. The CDR3 spans 17 residues. CDR1 is SEHNR, CDR2 FQNEAQ, per germline (reference sequence). The J segment lost 2 bases and the V segment lost 3 bases, leaving 9 bases of the junction unmatched. The CDR3 DNA reads as TGTGCCAGCAGCTTCCCGCTAGGACTAGATAACACCGGGGAGCTGTTTTTT. Its translation: CASSFPLGLDNTGELFF.

This clonotype was detected a few times. The chain is built from TRBV6-2 or TRBV6-3 and TRBJ2-1; 7 nucleotides align to TRBD2. V lost 5 bases to trimming and J lost 2 bases; unmatched junction nucleotides: 12. CDR3 size: 17 residues. Germline loops: CDR1 MNHEY, CDR2 SVGEGT. The chain's CDR3 is CASSRPSGAPAYNEQFF. The CDR3 nucleotides read TGTGCCAGCAGTCGTCCTAGCGGAGCCCCCGCCTACAATGAGCAGTTCTTC.

The chain combines TRBV4-1 with TRBJ2-2, with D possibly TRBD1 on 6 matching bases. The ends were cut back, 1 base at V and 0 bases at J, with 12 bases in the middle. The CDR3 has 17 residues. Per the germline V gene, CDR1 is MGHRA and CDR2 is YSYEKL. CDR3 sequence reads: CASSQAPGTSNTGELFF. CDR3 nucleotides: TGCGCCAGCAGCCAAGCCCCCGGGACATCGAACACCGGGGAGCTGTTTTTT.

This clonotype was recorded once. The chain combines TRBV19 with TRBJ2-1, with D perhaps TRBD1 or TRBD2 (5 bases each). This CDR3 is built from 16 residues. The V gene's germline CDR1 is LNHDA and CDR2 SQIVND (reference sequence). Trimming shortened V by 2 bases and J by 4 bases, and 15 bases separated the two germline ends. The CDR3 sequence: CASSIMRGLSYNEQFF. The CDR3 DNA reads as TGTGCCAGTAGTATAATGAGGGGTCTTTCTTACAATGAGCAGTTCTTC. Full variable domain (missing parts from reference TRBV19 and TRBJ2-1): DGGITQSPKYLFRKEGQNVTLSCEQNLNHDAMYWYRQDPGQGLRLIYYSQIVNDFQKGDIAEGYSVSREKKESFPLTVTSAQKNPTAFYLCASSIMRGLSYNEQFFGPGTRLTVL.

The chain carries TRBV25-1 and TRBJ2-4, with a possible D match to TRBD1 (5 bases). Germline V gene sequence: CDR1 MGHDK, CDR2 SYGVNS. V shed 2 bases and J shed 8 bases, with 13 bases lying between them. The CDR3 sequence is 14 residues long. The CDR3 bases are TGTGCCAGCAGTGAAGGGGCGGACCGAGACATTCAGTACTTC. Translation: CASSEGADRDIQYF.

This rearrangement joins TRBV7-9 to TRBJ2-4; tentative D call: TRBD2 (6 bases). V shed 4 bases and J shed 0 bases, with 19 bases lying between them. CDR3 length: 18 residues. Germline CDR1 and CDR2: SEHNR and FQNEAQ (reference sequence). CDR3 in amino acids: CASSSQDSGTAAKNIQYF. CDR3 DNA sequence: TGTGCCAGCAGCTCACAAGACTCCGGGACTGCAGCCAAAAACATTCAGTACTTC. The entire variable domain, with the rest obtained from reference TRBV7-9 and TRBJ2-4, is as follows: DTGVSQNPRHKITKRGQNVTFRCDPISEHNRLYWYRQTLGQGPEFLTYFQNEAQLEKSRLLSDRFSAERPKGSFSTLEIQRTEQGDSAMYLCASSSQDSGTAAKNIQYFGAGTRLSVL.

The rearrangement links TRBV4-2 to TRBJ1-1, with D perhaps matching TRBD1 (5 bases). Germline V gives CDR1 LGHNA, CDR2 YNFKEQ. Trimming left V 4 bases short and J 1 base short, with 16 bases between. The CDR3 contains 16 residues. Here the CDR3 DNA reads TGTGCCAGCAGCCTTGAACCGGGACTTCGGAACACTGAAGCTTTCTTT. Translating it yields CASSLEPGLRNTEAFF.

This clonotype has more than one count but fewer than ten. The chain has TRBV20-1 and TRBJ2-1, with TRBD2 matching 14 bases. CDR3 length: 15 amino acids. After removal of 6 bases from V and 2 bases from J, the junction contained 3 bases not matched to a gene. Germline V gives CDR1 DFQATT, CDR2 SNEGSKA (reference sequence). The CDR3 is CSAMTSGRAYNEQFF. As DNA, the CDR3 is TGCAGTGCAATGACTAGCGGGAGGGCCTACAATGAGCAGTTCTTC.

This clonotype was counted a few times. The chain links TRBV12-3 or TRBV12-4 to TRBJ2-3, with TRBD2 matching 10 bases. J lost 4 bases, V lost 3 bases, and 10 bases had no gene match. The CDR3 loop spans 17 amino acids. As DNA, the CDR3 is TGTGCCAGCAGTTTCCGAGCGGGAGGGCTAGATGCAGATACGCAGTATTTT. This encodes CASSFRAGGLDADTQYF.

V usage is TRBV2 and J usage is TRBJ2-7, with a weak D call TRBD1 (6 bases). CDR1 is SNHLY, CDR2 FYNNEI, per germline. The CDR3 is 14 amino acids. V gave up 5 bases and J gave up 0 bases, with 11 bases separating them. The CDR3 spells CASSQDRSSYEQYF. DNA of the CDR3: TGTGCCAGCAGTCAGGACAGATCCTCCTACGAGCAGTACTTC.

The sample holds a few counts of this clonotype. The CDR3 DNA is TGCGCCAGCAGTTCCGGGGGGGACTCCTACAATGAGCAGTTCTTC. The encoded protein is CASSSGGDSYNEQFF. The chain carries TRBV5-1 and TRBJ2-1; TRBD2 matches at 8 bases. The germline CDR1 and CDR2 sequences are SGHRS and YFSETQ. CDR3 length: 15 amino acids. Trimming took 5 bases from V and 0 from J; bases not matched to a gene: 4.

The CDR3 reads CATSAPGGESSYNEQFF. As DNA, the CDR3 is TGTGCCACCAGTGCCCCGGGAGGGGAGAGCTCCTACAATGAGCAGTTCTTC. J is TRBJ2-1 and V is TRBV24-1, with 8 nucleotides matching TRBD2. CDR1 KGHDR and CDR2 SFDVKD come from the germline V gene. V was clipped by 5 bases and J by 0 bases; unmatched bases: 8. CDR3 length equals 17 residues.

This clonotype was seen more than once but under ten times. V and J are TRBV7-2 and TRBJ2-1, with 13 bases that match TRBD2. Germline V gene sequence: CDR1 SGHTA, CDR2 FQGNSA. V was clipped by 10 bases and J by 5 bases; unmatched bases: 11. The CDR3 runs to 16 residues. CDR3 amino acids: CATQLAGGPVNNEQFF. Written as DNA, the CDR3 is TGTGCCACCCAACTAGCGGGAGGGCCGGTCAACAATGAGCAGTTCTTC.

Comments on this clonotype: As the CDR3 is not closed by the conserved phenylalanine or tryptophan, this likely results from a read error. This chain uses TRBV9 with TRBJ2-7; 8 bases line up with TRBD2. The CDR3 has 15 residues. Germline trimming cut 2 bases from V and 3 bases from J; bases unmatched to any gene: 7. In germline, CDR1 is SGDLS, CDR2 YYNGEE. CDR3 loop: CASSVSSGVSYEQYS. The DNA of the CDR3 is TGTGCCAGCAGCGTTAGTAGCGGGGTAAGCTACGAGCAGTACTCC.

The rearrangement uses TRBV13 and TRBJ2-7; possible D gene TRBD2, 5 bases. Trimming removed 0 bases at V and 2 bases at J, with 14 bases between. This CDR3 comprises 16 residues. CDR1 and CDR2 (germline): PRHDT, FYEKMQ (reference sequence). The CDR3 nucleotides read TGTGCCAGCAGCTTAGGCCGGGCGGGCGTCACCTACGAGCAGTACTTC. Its protein is CASSLGRAGVTYEQYF.

The chain recombines TRBV6-5 with TRBJ2-3, with TRBD2 identical over 14 bases. Germline values: CDR1 MNHEY, CDR2 SVGAGI. J was trimmed by 1 base and V by 6 bases; bases with no gene match: 6. CDR3 length: 17 residues. In DNA, the CDR3 is TGTGCCAGCAGCGAGACTAGCGGGAGGGTGGGCACAGATACGCAGTATTTT. This translates into CASSETSGRVGTDTQYF.

V usage is TRBV2 and J usage is TRBJ2-3; 9 bases map to TRBD1. Germline loops: CDR1 SNHLY, CDR2 FYNNEI. Unmatched junction bases numbered 6, after V lost 6 bases and J lost 5 bases. The CDR3 consists of 14 residues. CDR3 in DNA: TGTGCCAGCAGCCCGGGACAGGGACAAGATACGCAGTATTTT. This gives the protein CASSPGQGQDTQYF.

DNA of the CDR3: TGCAGTGTGATGGGGGGCGGGCAAAAACTGTTTTTT. It translates to CSVMGGGQKLFF. The V call is TRBV20-1, the J call TRBJ1-4; a weak D match, TRBD1 (6 bases). The CDR3 is made up of 12 amino acids. Trimming left V 7 bases short and J 9 bases short, with 15 bases between. Germline V gene lookup returns CDR1 DFQATT and CDR2 SNEGSKA (reference sequence).